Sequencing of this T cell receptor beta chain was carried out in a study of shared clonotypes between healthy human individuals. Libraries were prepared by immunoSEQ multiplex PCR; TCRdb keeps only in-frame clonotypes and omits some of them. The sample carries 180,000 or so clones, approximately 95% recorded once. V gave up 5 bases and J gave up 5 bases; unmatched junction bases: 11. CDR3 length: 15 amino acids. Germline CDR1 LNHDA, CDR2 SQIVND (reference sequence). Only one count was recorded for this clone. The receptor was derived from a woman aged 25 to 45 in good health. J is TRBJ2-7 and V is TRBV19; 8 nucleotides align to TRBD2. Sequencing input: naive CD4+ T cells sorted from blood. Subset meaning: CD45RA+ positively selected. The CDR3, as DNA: TGTGCCAGTAGTCCCTGGGCTAGCGGGTCGCACGAGCAGTACTTC. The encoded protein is CASSPWASGSHEQYF.